This TCR beta chain was recovered during a study of T cell changes during pregnancy in multiple sclerosis. This CDR3 has 15 amino acids. The V end was cut by 5 bases, the J end by 4 bases, with 17 bases between. Germline V CDR1 and CDR2: SNHLY, FYNNEI. This clone has a handful of counts. Sequenced by immunoSEQ multiplex PCR; TCRdb stores in-frame clones only, minus some. The sample consists of 57,000 or so clones, approximately 88% of them appearing once. The chain has TRBV2 and TRBJ1-2, with a possible D match to TRBD1 (6 bases). The sample consisted of peripheral blood, taken in the first trimester of pregnancy. This sequence originates from a female donor with multiple sclerosis, enrolled in a pregnancy study. CDR3 coding DNA: TGTGCCAGCAGTCGGCTCCGGACAGACCTCTATGGCTACACCTTC. It encodes CASSRLRTDLYGYTF. Using reference TRBV2 and TRBJ1-2 for the parts outside the CDR3, the full variable domain is EPEVTQTPSHQVTQMGQEVILRCVPISNHLYFYWYRQILGQKVEFLVSFYNNEISEKSEIFDDQFSVERPDGSNFTLKIRSTKLEDSAMYFCASSRLRTDLYGYTFGSGTRLTVV.